The 25 T cell receptor beta chains below were found in one sample sequenced in a study of long-term antiretroviral therapy in people with HIV. Investigators performed immunoSEQ version v3.0 at survey level. Clones were sequenced by immunoSEQ multiplex PCR, and TCRdb holds only the in-frame ones, with some missing. There are roughly 15,000 clones in the sample; around 84% occur only once, and 7.2% lies in the top ten. The sequences come from unsorted PBMCs, collected 0.4 years after starting antiretroviral therapy. These receptors were collected from a man aged 30-40 years with HIV.

The chain links TRBV14 to TRBJ2-7, with a tentative D call TRBD1 (5 bases). The CDR3 has 13 residues. The V gene's germline CDR1 is SGHDN and CDR2 FVKESK. V was trimmed by 2 bases and J by 5 bases, leaving 10 bases between them. The CDR3 protein is CASSQQGRNEQYF. The CDR3 DNA reads TGTGCCAGCAGCCAACAGGGTCGCAACGAGCAGTACTTC.

This chain links TRBV7-9 with TRBJ2-1; D is uncertain. Trimming removed 3 bases at V and 8 bases at J, with 8 bases between. The CDR3 spans 12 residues. The germline V gene has CDR1 SEHNR and CDR2 FQNEAQ (reference sequence). CDR3 sequence reads: CASSFLTDEQFF. DNA of the CDR3: TGTGCCAGCAGCTTCTTGACCGATGAGCAGTTCTTC.

The rearrangement uses TRBV19 and TRBJ2-3; D perhaps matches TRBD1 (6 bases). CDR1 and CDR2 (germline): LNHDA, SQIVND (reference sequence). V dropped 5 bases and J dropped 0 bases, with 12 bases sitting between them. The CDR3 is made up of 15 amino acids. CDR3 loop: CASSGQPMSTDTQYF. In nucleotides, the CDR3 is TGTGCCAGTAGTGGACAGCCCATGAGCACAGATACGCAGTATTTT.

This chain uses TRBV5-1 with TRBJ1-1; D unresolved. CDR3 length equals 16 residues. CDR1 and CDR2 from the germline V gene are SGHRS and YFSETQ. The ends were cut back, 0 bases at V and 1 base at J, with 13 bases in the middle. CDR3 protein: CASSLGTGGWNTEAFF. The DNA for the CDR3 is TGCGCCAGCAGCTTGGGGACGGGAGGTTGGAACACTGAAGCTTTCTTT.

Written as DNA, the CDR3 is TGCGCCAGCAGTGAGTTTGTAGGGGGAGTTAATCAGCCCCAGCATTTT. It codes for CASSEFVGGVNQPQHF. The chain carries TRBV10-2 and TRBJ1-5; a possible D gene is TRBD1 (6 bases). The CDR3 is 16 amino acids. CDR1 WSHSY and CDR2 SAAADI come from the germline V gene. Trimming stripped 1 base from V and 4 bases from J, with 14 bases between.

This clone has more than one count but fewer than ten. This chain uses TRBV30 with TRBJ1-2; 7 bases are shared with TRBD1. After removal of 5 bases from V and 4 bases from J, the junction contained 7 bases not matched to a gene. CDR3 length: 13 residues. Germline-derived CDR1 and CDR2 are GTSNPN and SVGIG (reference sequence). The CDR3 sequence: CAWQGGVSYGYTF. The CDR3 DNA reads as TGTGCCTGGCAGGGGGGGGTGAGCTATGGCTACACCTTC. The full variable domain, with the rest looked up from reference TRBV30 and TRBJ1-2, is SQTIHQWPATLVQPVGSPLSLECTVEGTSNPNLYWYRQAAGRGLQLLFYSVGIGQISSEVPQNLSASRPQDRQFILSSKKLLLSDSGFYLCAWQGGVSYGYTFGSGTRLTVV.

V usage is TRBV5-4 and J usage is TRBJ2-7; 10 nucleotides agree with TRBD2. The V gene end was trimmed by 0 bases and the J gene end by 2 bases; junction bases not matched to a gene: 2. Germline lookup yields CDR1 SGHNT and CDR2 YYREEE (reference sequence). The CDR3 is made up of 15 amino acids. The CDR3 protein is CASSLELAGTYEQYF. The CDR3 coding sequence is TGTGCCAGCAGCTTGGAACTAGCGGGAACCTACGAGCAGTACTTC.

The J gene is TRBJ2-7, the V gene TRBV6-4; the D gene is possibly TRBD2 (5 bases). There are 15 residues in the CDR3. Per germline, CDR1 MRHNA and CDR2 SNTAGT. With 7 bases removed from V and 0 bases from J, the gap between germline ends came to 16 bases. The chain's CDR3 is CASTPPAESSYEQYF. Written as DNA, the CDR3 is TGTGCCAGCACCCCCCCAGCGGAGAGCTCCTACGAGCAGTACTTC.

The rearrangement joins TRBV27 to TRBJ1-1, with D maybe TRBD1 (5 bases). V lost 7 bases and J lost 1, with 16 bases in between. Germline V lookup: CDR1 MNHEY, CDR2 SMNVEV (reference sequence). The CDR3 runs to 15 residues. The CDR3 reads CASKGTRGANTEAFF. The CDR3 nucleotides read TGTGCCAGCAAGGGGACTAGGGGAGCGAACACTGAAGCTTTCTTT.

This chain links TRBV27 with TRBJ2-1, with 8 positions matching TRBD2. Germline trimming cut 3 bases from V and 7 bases from J; bases unmatched to any gene: 5. The CDR3 is made up of 14 amino acids. Germline-derived CDR1 and CDR2 are MNHEY and SMNVEV (reference sequence). The CDR3 region has the DNA TGTGCCAGCAGTTTCGGGGGGGATGGGAATGAGCAGTTCTTC. Its protein product is CASSFGGDGNEQFF.

The chain links TRBV5-6 to TRBJ2-2; D gene ambiguous. Deletions cut 4 bases from V and 3 bases from J, with 16 bases between. The germline gives CDR1 SGHDT, CDR2 YYEEEE. This CDR3 contains 16 residues. The CDR3 bases are TGTGCCAGCAGCCCTCGTTTAGGGTGGGACACCGGGGAGCTGTTTTTT. It yields the protein CASSPRLGWDTGELFF. The full variable domain, in which reference TRBV5-6 and TRBJ2-2 provide the parts outside the CDR3, is DAGVTQSPTHLIKTRGQQVTLRCSPKSGHDTVSWYQQALGQGPQFIFQYYEEEERQRGNFPDRFSGHQFPNYSSELNVNALLLGDSALYLCASSPRLGWDTGELFFGEGSRLTVL.

The sample holds a few counts of this clone. This chain links TRBV6-5 with TRBJ1-3, with 7 bases matching TRBD1. With 5 bases clipped from V and 2 bases from J, the junction kept 6 bases outside the gene matches. The CDR3 is 15 amino acids. From germline, CDR1 is MNHEY and CDR2 SVGAGI. In DNA, the CDR3 is TGTGCCAGCAGTGCGCAAGGGACAGCTGGAAACACCATATATTTT. As protein: CASSAQGTAGNTIYF.

CDR3 sequence (DNA): TGCAGCGTCTCTTGGGACGCCCAGGGCAATCAGCCCCAGCATTTT. Its protein is CSVSWDAQGNQPQHF. This rearrangement joins TRBV29-1 to TRBJ1-5; tentative D call: TRBD1 (5 bases). The germline CDR1 and CDR2 sequences are SQVTM and ANQGSEA. This CDR3 comprises 15 residues. Trimming removed 6 bases at V and 2 bases at J, with 17 bases between.

The V and J genes are TRBV14 and TRBJ1-4; a possible D gene is TRBD1 (6 bases). There are 19 residues in the CDR3. V was trimmed by 4 bases and J by 0 bases, leaving 21 bases between them. Germline CDR1 reads SGHDN; CDR2 reads FVKESK. The CDR3 DNA sequence: TGTGCCAGCAGCCCTGGGACGGGGGCGAGGCTTGCAACTAATGAAAAACTGTTTTTT. Translation gives CASSPGTGARLATNEKLFF. The whole variable domain, filled in from reference TRBV14 and TRBJ1-4, reads EAGVTQFPSHSVIEKGQTVTLRCDPISGHDNLYWYRRVMGKEIKFLLHFVKESKQDESGMPNNRFLAERTGGTYSTLKVQPAELEDSGVYFCASSPGTGARLATNEKLFFGSGTQLSVL.

This chain connects TRBV5-1 to TRBJ1-1, with 7 bases identical to TRBD1. Germline V gives CDR1 SGHRS, CDR2 YFSETQ. Trimming cost V 7 bases and J 4 bases; bases outside gene matches: 7. The CDR3 is 13 amino acids. The CDR3 loop reads CASAPGGPTEAFF. CDR3 sequence (DNA): TGCGCCAGCGCACCAGGGGGGCCCACTGAAGCTTTCTTT.

The V and J genes are TRBV30 and TRBJ2-7, with TRBD2 as a possible D gene (5 bases). The CDR3 runs to 14 residues. The germline gives CDR1 GTSNPN, CDR2 SVGIG (reference sequence). V was cut by 0 bases and J by 3 bases, with 12 bases left in between. The CDR3 bases are TGTGCCTGGAGTGTAAAAGGGAGAAGCTACGAGCAGTACTTC. Protein sequence: CAWSVKGRSYEQYF.

V usage is TRBV4-1 and J usage is TRBJ1-1; D uncertain. CDR1 and CDR2 from the germline V gene are MGHRA and YSYEKL. CDR3 size: 14 residues. The ends were cut back, 1 base at V and 4 bases at J, with 10 bases in the middle. CDR3 in DNA: TGCGCCAGCAGCCAAGCCTCCGGTGGCACTGAAGCTTTCTTT. Translating gives CASSQASGGTEAFF.

This clone showed up just once. The genes are TRBV7-6 and TRBJ2-7, with 7 bases identical to TRBD2. This CDR3 comprises 14 residues. Germline V gene lookup returns CDR1 SGHVS and CDR2 FNYEAQ. Unmatched junction bases numbered 3, after V lost 1 base and J lost 3 bases. The CDR3 nucleotides read TGTGCCAGCAGCTTAGGTCGGGAGGTCTACGAGCAGTACTTC. Its protein is CASSLGREVYEQYF.

The chain uses TRBV4-2 and TRBJ1-2; maybe TRBD1 (5 bases). The CDR3 contains 16 residues. V lost 5 bases and J lost 0, with 16 bases in between. Germline-derived CDR1 and CDR2 are LGHNA and YNFKEQ. The CDR3 loop reads CASSAGLRASNYGYTF. DNA of the CDR3: TGTGCCAGCAGCGCGGGGCTACGGGCTTCTAACTATGGCTACACCTTC.

J is TRBJ2-2 and V is TRBV27; 7 bases are a match to TRBD2. The germline gives CDR1 MNHEY, CDR2 SMNVEV (reference sequence). CDR3 length: 15 residues. V lost 6 bases and J lost 0; bases outside the gene matches: 4. The CDR3 region is CASRPGGPNTGELFF. DNA for the CDR3: TGTGCCAGCAGACCGGGAGGCCCGAACACCGGGGAGCTGTTTTTT.

V and J are TRBV15 and TRBJ2-7; D is possibly TRBD1 (6 bases). In germline, CDR1 is LNHNV, CDR2 YYDKDF (reference sequence). Between the trimmed V and J ends, which lost 6 bases and 7 bases, there was a span of 16 bases. The CDR3 length is 13 residues. Here the CDR3 DNA reads TGTGCCACCAGAGACACAGGGTCGGAGGAGCAGTACTTC. It is translated as CATRDTGSEEQYF.

As for this clone: At one end, the junction sequence differs from germline, possibly due to a read error. The CDR3 DNA reads as TGTGCCAGCAGTATCGACAGGGGGGTTTCCTTT. As protein: CASSIDRGVSF. V is TRBV6-6 and J is TRBJ1-1; the match to TRBD1 covers 9 bases. Germline loops: CDR1 MNHNY, CDR2 SVGAGI (reference sequence). The CDR3 runs to 11 residues.

This chain connects TRBV28 to TRBJ2-7; the D gene is possibly TRBD2 (5 bases). Per the germline V gene, CDR1 is MDHEN and CDR2 is SYDVKM. This CDR3 has 12 amino acids. The V end was cut by 6 bases, the J end by 5 bases, with 11 bases between. The DNA for the CDR3 is TGTGCCAGCAGCCCCTTCGGGGACGAGCAGTACTTC. Encoded protein: CASSPFGDEQYF. Filled out from reference TRBV28 and TRBJ2-7, the complete variable domain reads DVKVTQSSRYLVKRTGEKVFLECVQDMDHENMFWYRQDPGLGLRLIYFSYDVKMKEKGDIPEGYSVSREKKERFSLILESASTNQTSMYLCASSPFGDEQYFGPGTRLTVT.

The J gene is TRBJ2-7, the V gene TRBV9; D is unclear. Germline V gene data show CDR1 as SGDLS and CDR2 as YYNGEE. The CDR3 extends over 14 amino acids. V was clipped by 2 bases and J by 5 bases, with 14 bases between them. CDR3 coding DNA: TGTGCCAGCAGCGTCTCCGGTGGCGACCACGAGCAGTACTTC. It encodes CASSVSGGDHEQYF.

V and J are TRBV11-2 and TRBJ2-3, with TRBD2 identical over 9 bases. Germline values: CDR1 SGHAT, CDR2 FQNNGV. V trimming: 4 bases; J trimming: 2 bases; junction bases outside the gene matches: 7. This CDR3 has 16 amino acids. This chain's CDR3 is CASSSGTSHVTDTQYF. Here the CDR3 DNA reads TGTGCCAGCAGCTCAGGGACTAGCCACGTCACAGATACGCAGTATTTT.